The rows below give T cell receptor beta chains drawn from one sample of a study of Graves' ophthalmopathy and Graves' hyperthyroidism. TCRdb re-analysed the multiplex PCR reads in MiXCR, keeping a single row per CDR3 protein. The sample carries about 480,000 distinct CDR3 sequences, approximately 15% recorded once. Sequencing was performed on blood. These receptors were taken from a woman younger than 45 with Graves' ophthalmopathy. CDR3s include the opening cysteine and the closing phenylalanine or tryptophan. Fields, in order: CDR3 length, D gene, V gene, J gene, clone size, CDR3 protein, CDR3 DNA. A D gene is named only where the DNA matches it firmly. Only part of the rows carry a size: once, few, many, or a class if the clone is expanded.

len: 16
d_gene: TRBD1
v_gene: TRBV20-1
j_gene: TRBJ1-2
abundance: many
CDR3aa: CSAYRDSYLQNYGYTF
CDR3nt: TGCAGTGCTTACCGGGACAGCTACCTTCAGAACTATGGCTACACCTTC

len: 15
d_gene: -
v_gene: TRBV5-1
j_gene: TRBJ2-7
abundance: -
CDR3aa: CASRIQGNPSYEQYF
CDR3nt: TGCGCCAGCAGGATACAGGGAAATCCCTCCTACGAGCAGTACTTC

len: 12
d_gene: -
v_gene: TRBV19
j_gene: TRBJ1-2
abundance: many
CDR3aa: CASSIVAQGYTF
CDR3nt: TGTGCCAGTAGTATAGTGGCGCAAGGCTACACCTTC

len: 14
d_gene: TRBD1
v_gene: TRBV5-1
j_gene: TRBJ2-7
abundance: many
CDR3aa: CASSRTGDYHEQYF
CDR3nt: TGCGCCAGCAGCCGGACAGGGGATTATCACGAGCAGTACTTC

len: 15
d_gene: TRBD1
v_gene: TRBV19
j_gene: TRBJ1-2
abundance: many
CDR3aa: CASSAPGQAYYGYTF
CDR3nt: TGTGCCAGTAGTGCTCCGGGACAGGCATACTATGGCTACACCTTC

len: 16
d_gene: -
v_gene: TRBV18
j_gene: TRBJ2-7
abundance: -
CDR3aa: CASSPKSGSAVDEQYF
CDR3nt: TGTGCCAGCTCACCTAAATCCGGGAGCGCTGTCGACGAGCAGTACTTC

len: 14
d_gene: TRBD2
v_gene: TRBV7-2
j_gene: TRBJ2-5
abundance: -
CDR3aa: CAGSKGGTGETQYF
CDR3nt: TGTGCCGGATCCAAGGGAGGGACGGGGGAGACCCAGTACTTC

len: 12
d_gene: TRBD1
v_gene: TRBV6-1
j_gene: TRBJ1-2
abundance: many
CDR3aa: CASTKGAYGYTF
CDR3nt: TGTGCCAGCACCAAGGGGGCCTATGGCTACACCTTC

len: 13
d_gene: -
v_gene: TRBV6-1
j_gene: TRBJ2-4
abundance: many
CDR3aa: CASTKDGQSIQYF
CDR3nt: TGTGCCAGCACCAAGGACGGACAGAGCATTCAGTACTTC

len: 11
d_gene: -
v_gene: TRBV29-1
j_gene: TRBJ1-1
abundance: -
CDR3aa: CSAGRGTEAFF
CDR3nt: TGCAGCGCCGGGAGGGGCACTGAAGCTTTCTTT

len: 13
d_gene: TRBD1
v_gene: TRBV20-1
j_gene: TRBJ1-1
abundance: many
CDR3aa: CSVGQGLNTEAFF
CDR3nt: TGCAGTGTAGGACAGGGCCTGAACACTGAAGCTTTCTTT

len: 13
d_gene: TRBD1
v_gene: TRBV6-1
j_gene: TRBJ2-7
abundance: many
CDR3aa: CASSERGTGRQYF
CDR3nt: TGTGCCAGCAGTGAACGGGGGACAGGGAGGCAGTACTTC

len: 11
d_gene: -
v_gene: TRBV30
j_gene: TRBJ1-2
abundance: -
CDR3aa: CVFGGNYGYTF
CDR3nt: TGTGTCTTCGGCGGAAACTATGGTTACACCTTC

len: 10
d_gene: -
v_gene: TRBV2
j_gene: TRBJ1-1
abundance: many
CDR3aa: CASVGAEAFF
CDR3nt: TGTGCCAGCGTAGGGGCTGAAGCTTTCTTT

len: 13
d_gene: -
v_gene: TRBV19
j_gene: TRBJ2-7
abundance: many
CDR3aa: CASSIRRSDEQYF
CDR3nt: TGTGCCAGTAGTATTCGGAGGTCCGACGAGCAGTACTTC

len: 11
d_gene: -
v_gene: TRBV12-3/TRBV12-4
j_gene: TRBJ1-2
abundance: -
CDR3aa: CASTGGAGYTF
CDR3nt: TGTGCCAGCACCGGGGGGGCTGGCTACACCTTC

len: 13
d_gene: -
v_gene: TRBV4-1
j_gene: TRBJ1-1
abundance: -
CDR3aa: CASSQASNTEAFF
CDR3nt: TGCGCCAGCAGCCAAGCTTCGAACACTGAAGCTTTCTTT

len: 17
d_gene: TRBD1
v_gene: TRBV11-1
j_gene: TRBJ1-1
abundance: many
CDR3aa: CASSQPRTGGRRGEAFF
CDR3nt: TGTGCCAGCAGCCAACCCAGGACAGGGGGCCGAAGGGGTGAAGCTTTCTTT

len: 12
d_gene: -
v_gene: TRBV6-1
j_gene: TRBJ2-7
abundance: many
CDR3aa: CASSEAVYEQYF
CDR3nt: TGTGCCAGCAGTGAAGCTGTATACGAGCAGTACTTC

len: 15
d_gene: -
v_gene: TRBV20-1
j_gene: TRBJ2-2
abundance: many
CDR3aa: CSARYGGRDTGELFF
CDR3nt: TGCAGTGCTCGATATGGGGGGCGGGACACCGGGGAGCTGTTTTTT

len: 14
d_gene: -
v_gene: TRBV19
j_gene: TRBJ1-2
abundance: many
CDR3aa: CASSIVADPYGYTF
CDR3nt: TGTGCCAGTAGTATCGTTGCAGACCCATATGGCTACACCTTC

len: 15
d_gene: -
v_gene: TRBV12-3/TRBV12-4
j_gene: TRBJ1-2
abundance: many
CDR3aa: CASSFPQQGLYGYTF
CDR3nt: TGTGCCAGCAGTTTCCCCCAACAGGGCCTCTATGGCTACACCTTC

len: 16
d_gene: -
v_gene: TRBV6-1
j_gene: TRBJ1-1
abundance: many
CDR3aa: CASSEISGQMNTEAFF
CDR3nt: TGTGCCAGCAGTGAAATAAGTGGGCAGATGAACACTGAAGCTTTCTTT

len: 14
d_gene: -
v_gene: TRBV20-1
j_gene: TRBJ2-2
abundance: many
CDR3aa: CSARPSTNTGELFF
CDR3nt: TGCAGTGCTAGACCTAGCACGAACACCGGGGAGCTGTTTTTT

len: 15
d_gene: -
v_gene: TRBV6-5
j_gene: TRBJ1-6
abundance: many
CDR3aa: CASSYGPDQNSPLHF
CDR3nt: TGTGCCAGCAGTTACGGACCGGACCAAAATTCACCCCTCCACTTT

len: 15
d_gene: TRBD1
v_gene: TRBV12-3/TRBV12-4
j_gene: TRBJ1-5
abundance: -
CDR3aa: CASSTTGGEDQPQHF
CDR3nt: TGTGCCAGCAGTACGACAGGGGGAGAGGACCAGCCCCAGCATTTT

len: 16
d_gene: TRBD2
v_gene: TRBV15
j_gene: TRBJ2-5
abundance: -
CDR3aa: CATSIYTSGGFSLQYF
CDR3nt: TGTGCCACCAGCATTTATACTAGCGGGGGGTTCTCCCTCCAGTACTTC

len: 16
d_gene: -
v_gene: TRBV5-1
j_gene: TRBJ1-6
abundance: many
CDR3aa: CASSPSRQAYNSPLHF
CDR3nt: TGCGCCAGCAGCCCCTCTCGACAAGCCTATAATTCACCCCTCCACTTT

len: 14
d_gene: -
v_gene: TRBV27
j_gene: TRBJ1-1
abundance: many
CDR3aa: CASNDAGGGTEAFF
CDR3nt: TGTGCCAGCAACGACGCGGGGGGTGGGACTGAAGCTTTCTTT

len: 15
d_gene: TRBD2
v_gene: TRBV7-8
j_gene: TRBJ2-7
abundance: -
CDR3aa: CASSLGGRTPYEQYF
CDR3nt: TGTGCCAGCAGCTTAGGCGGGAGGACCCCCTACGAGCAGTACTTC

len: 16
d_gene: -
v_gene: TRBV12-3/TRBV12-4
j_gene: TRBJ2-7
abundance: many
CDR3aa: CASSLTSRLQGYEQYF
CDR3nt: TGTGCCAGCAGTTTAACCAGCCGACTCCAGGGTTACGAGCAGTACTTC

len: 15
d_gene: TRBD2
v_gene: TRBV2
j_gene: TRBJ2-7
abundance: many
CDR3aa: CASSPLAAGVYEQYF
CDR3nt: TGTGCCAGCAGTCCACTGGCGGCGGGGGTCTACGAGCAGTACTTC

len: 17
d_gene: TRBD1
v_gene: TRBV6-4
j_gene: TRBJ2-7
abundance: many
CDR3aa: CASSVRGLRDSSYEQYF
CDR3nt: TGTGCCAGCAGTGTTCGAGGTTTGAGGGACAGCTCCTACGAGCAGTACTTC

len: 11
d_gene: -
v_gene: TRBV12-3/TRBV12-4
j_gene: TRBJ2-2
abundance: many
CDR3aa: CASTTDGELFF
CDR3nt: TGTGCCAGCACCACGGACGGGGAGCTGTTTTTT

len: 16
d_gene: -
v_gene: TRBV11-2
j_gene: TRBJ1-2
abundance: many
CDR3aa: CASSRGVFIGGSGYTF
CDR3nt: TGTGCCAGCAGCAGAGGGGTTTTTATAGGGGGAAGTGGCTACACCTTC

len: 14
d_gene: TRBD1
v_gene: TRBV30
j_gene: TRBJ1-5
abundance: many
CDR3aa: CAWSRDRGYQPQHF
CDR3nt: TGTGCCTGGAGCCGGGACAGGGGTTATCAGCCCCAGCATTTT

len: 13
d_gene: -
v_gene: TRBV7-9
j_gene: TRBJ1-1
abundance: many
CDR3aa: CASSQGRSTEAFF
CDR3nt: TGTGCCAGCAGCCAGGGAAGGAGTACTGAAGCTTTCTTT

len: 13
d_gene: -
v_gene: TRBV27
j_gene: TRBJ1-5
abundance: many
CDR3aa: CASSNNRVQPQHF
CDR3nt: TGTGCCAGCAGTAACAACAGGGTCCAGCCCCAGCATTTT

len: 15
d_gene: TRBD1
v_gene: TRBV4-2
j_gene: TRBJ2-5
abundance: -
CDR3aa: CASSQGVQGQETQYF
CDR3nt: TGTGCCAGCAGCCAAGGGGTACAGGGGCAAGAGACCCAGTACTTC

len: 15
d_gene: -
v_gene: TRBV5-1
j_gene: TRBJ1-5
abundance: -
CDR3aa: CASSLEPGGDQPQHF
CDR3nt: TGCGCCAGCAGCTTGGAACCGGGGGGCGATCAGCCCCAGCATTTT

len: 13
d_gene: -
v_gene: TRBV7-9
j_gene: TRBJ2-5
abundance: many
CDR3aa: CASSTGPRETQYF
CDR3nt: TGTGCCAGCAGCACCGGCCCTCGGGAGACCCAGTACTTC

len: 16
d_gene: -
v_gene: TRBV12-3/TRBV12-4
j_gene: TRBJ1-1
abundance: many
CDR3aa: CASSPSSWAGDTEAFF
CDR3nt: TGTGCCAGCAGCCCGTCATCCTGGGCAGGGGACACTGAAGCTTTCTTT